This TCR beta chain is drawn from a study of radiation and T cells in renal cell carcinoma (TCRdb year 2020). Turning to the overall study: A total of 50 to 55 samples underwent TCR beta sequencing, made up of about 26 tumors and approximately 27 peripheral blood samples. Across all 53 samples, 4,016,671 unique CDR3 nucleotide sequences, encoding 2.5 million to 3 million unique CDR3 amino acid sequences, were identified. General conclusions and limits of the study: Effects of radiation dose or scheduling on the TCR repertoire could not be addressed with the single-armed trial design. Irradiated tumors contained more dominant CDR3 motifs, and these motifs occupied a larger share of the repertoire than in control tumors. Only small tumor regions of roughly 0.92 g were available, so intratumoral heterogeneity was not captured. In blood, the top tumor clonotypes increased from baseline to 2 weeks after radiation and then shrank by 4 weeks, which suggests a temporary expansion of tumor-resident clones. Irradiated tumors showed higher TCR clonality than controls, with the top 100 clonotypes averaging about 50% of the repertoire versus around 45% in nephrectomy-only tumors. Because no pretreatment tumor biopsies were available, whether clonotypes were present in the tumor at baseline could not be determined.

Interpreted using the paper, the time point label stands for: tumor resected at nephrectomy. Interpreted using the paper, the treatment or condition label stands for: 15 Gy SBRT to primary tumor, nephrectomy 4 weeks later. The samples were obtained from a clinical trial, where primary renal cell carcinomas were treated with 15 Gy stereotactic body radiation therapy and then removed by nephrectomy 4 weeks afterward. Every patient's renal cell carcinoma showed clear cell pathology. Tumors were mechanically dissociated, digested with collagenase/hyaluronidase at 37 °C, processed in gentleMACS C tubes, and stored in liquid nitrogen. The QIAamp DNA Blood Mini Kit (Qiagen) was used to prepare genomic DNA for TCR sequencing. The analyses included just those samples that passed every quality control check. Following the manufacturer's recommendations, the immunoSEQ kit was used to generate TCR beta libraries from genomic DNA. For library preparation, a first multiplex PCR was performed with proprietary primers, followed by a second PCR in which unique barcodes were added, and bead cleanups were performed after each round. Each sample batch included a kit-provided positive control reaction and a negative control reaction. The final libraries underwent checking on an Agilent 4200 TapeStation D1000 ScreenTape, volumetric pooling, and quantification by qPCR. An Illumina NextSeq500 fitted with a MidOutput 150-cycle cartridge performed the sequencing, running 156 Read1 cycles and 15 Index1 cycles with the kit's custom primers. The pooled library was loaded at roughly 0.96 pM, with a roughly 20% PhiX control spiked in. Concerning the study's data processing: The vendor-processed data were analyzed in R, and a clonotype was defined as all T cells that share the same CDR3 nucleotide sequence. For clone abundance analyses, frequencies were normalized to the 10,000 most abundant clones per sample. Before analysis, public T cell clones were removed, and these numbered fewer than five per sample on average. Dominant motifs were analyzed with ImmunoMap using the PAM10 matrix, a gap penalty of 30, and a homology threshold of 0.3, and motifs with a cumulative frequency of at least 0.01 were considered dominant. An abundance difference of at least 32-fold between compartments was the criterion for calling clonotypes tumor-enriched or baseline blood-enriched. Tumor-blood repertoire similarity was measured with the Baroni-Urbani and Buser coefficient, and group comparisons used two-tailed Wilcoxon tests in R. What TCRdb holds here is the immuneACCESS table cut down to in-frame rearrangements. Part of the clones is not present; checked against another copy, under half of the missing clones reflect an unresolved V gene, and the others are unexplained. V, J and clone size were drawn from that table, and D and trimming were deduced from the DNA. The sample data list about 19,000 clones, and roughly two thirds of these were observed just once. The ten largest clones add up to approximately 13% of the sample.

The CDR3 sequence holds 14 residues, the cysteine and phenylalanine included. Only the CDR3 DNA stays, 42 bases, in frame from base 1. A distance of 15 bases separates the germline ends of V and J, which lose 8 bases and 5 bases respectively. For CDR1 and CDR2, the germline V gene lists ENHRY and SYGVKD. This clone showed up just a few times. Which antigen it targets is not known. Per-nucleotide qualities are absent, and no much larger clonotype sits a single base away. The TCR originated in a woman between 65 and 79 years old with renal cell carcinoma. The input for sequencing was tumor tissue, taken from a patient whose treatment included radiotherapy and nephrectomy. The sequence joins TRBV10-3 to TRBJ2-2; D gene: possibly TRBD1, on 6 matching bases. The nucleotide sequence is given as TGTGCCATCCAACCAGGGGCCACTACCGGGGAGCTGTTTTTT. Translated, it reads CAIQPGATTGELFF.